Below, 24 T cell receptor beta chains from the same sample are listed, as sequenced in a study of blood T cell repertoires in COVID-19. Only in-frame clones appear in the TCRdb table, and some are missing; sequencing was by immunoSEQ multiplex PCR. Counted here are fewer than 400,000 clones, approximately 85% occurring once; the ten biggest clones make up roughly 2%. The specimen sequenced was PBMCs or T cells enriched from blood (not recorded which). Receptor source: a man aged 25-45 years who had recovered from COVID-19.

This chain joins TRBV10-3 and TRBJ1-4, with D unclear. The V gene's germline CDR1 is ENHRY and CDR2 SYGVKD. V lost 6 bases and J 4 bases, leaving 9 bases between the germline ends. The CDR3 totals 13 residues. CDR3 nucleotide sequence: TGTGCCATCAGACCGACTATTAATGAAAAACTGTTTTTT. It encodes CAIRPTINEKLFF.

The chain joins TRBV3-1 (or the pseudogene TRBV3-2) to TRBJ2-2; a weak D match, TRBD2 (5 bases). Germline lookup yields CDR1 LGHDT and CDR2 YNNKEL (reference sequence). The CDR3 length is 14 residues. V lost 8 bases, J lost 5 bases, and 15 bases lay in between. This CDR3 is CASLMEAGTGELFF. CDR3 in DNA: TGTGCCAGCTTGATGGAGGCCGGGACCGGGGAGCTGTTTTTT.

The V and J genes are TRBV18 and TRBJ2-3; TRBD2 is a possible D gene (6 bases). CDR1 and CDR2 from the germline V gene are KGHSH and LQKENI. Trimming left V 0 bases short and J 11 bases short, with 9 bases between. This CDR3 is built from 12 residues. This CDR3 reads CASSPPERVQYF. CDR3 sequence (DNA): TGTGCCAGCTCACCACCTGAGCGGGTGCAGTATTTT.

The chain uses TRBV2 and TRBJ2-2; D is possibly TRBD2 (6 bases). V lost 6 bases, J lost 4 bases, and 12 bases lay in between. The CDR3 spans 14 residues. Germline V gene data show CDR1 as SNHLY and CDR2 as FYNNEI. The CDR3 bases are TGTGCCAGCAGAGGGCTAGCGACCACCGGGGAGCTGTTTTTT. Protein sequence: CASRGLATTGELFF. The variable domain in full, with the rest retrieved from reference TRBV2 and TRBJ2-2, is EPEVTQTPSHQVTQMGQEVILRCVPISNHLYFYWYRQILGQKVEFLVSFYNNEISEKSEIFDDQFSVERPDGSNFTLKIRSTKLEDSAMYFCASRGLATTGELFFGEGSRLTVL.

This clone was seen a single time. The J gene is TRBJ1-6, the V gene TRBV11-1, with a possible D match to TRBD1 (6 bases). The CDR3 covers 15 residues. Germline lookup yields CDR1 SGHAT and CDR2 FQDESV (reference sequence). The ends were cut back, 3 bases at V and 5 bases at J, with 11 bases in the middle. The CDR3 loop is CASSFQQGDNSPLHF. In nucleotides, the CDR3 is TGTGCCAGCAGCTTTCAACAGGGTGATAATTCACCCCTCCACTTT.

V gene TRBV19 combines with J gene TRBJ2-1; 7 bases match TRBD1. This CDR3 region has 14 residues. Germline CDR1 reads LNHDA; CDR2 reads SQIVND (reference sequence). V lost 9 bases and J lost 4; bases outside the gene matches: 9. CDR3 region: CASTGQVPYNEQFF. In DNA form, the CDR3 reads TGTGCCAGCACCGGACAGGTACCTTACAATGAGCAGTTCTTC.

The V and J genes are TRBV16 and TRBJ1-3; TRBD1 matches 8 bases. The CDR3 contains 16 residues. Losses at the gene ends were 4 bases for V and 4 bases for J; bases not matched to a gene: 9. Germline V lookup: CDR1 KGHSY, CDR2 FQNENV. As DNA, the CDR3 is TGTGCCAGCAGCCCCAGTTCCGGGACAGGAGGAAACACCATATATTTT. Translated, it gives CASSPSSGTGGNTIYF. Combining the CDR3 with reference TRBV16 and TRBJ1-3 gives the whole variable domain GEEVAQTPKHLVRGEGQKAKLYCAPIKGHSYVFWYQQVLKNEFKFLISFQNENVFDETGMPKERFSAKCLPNSPCSLEIQATKLEDSAVYFCASSPSSGTGGNTIYFGEGSWLTVV.

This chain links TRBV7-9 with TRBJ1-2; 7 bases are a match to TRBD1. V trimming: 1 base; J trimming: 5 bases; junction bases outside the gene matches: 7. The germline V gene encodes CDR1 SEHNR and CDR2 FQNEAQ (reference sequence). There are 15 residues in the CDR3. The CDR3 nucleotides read TGTGCCAGCAGCTTAGACGACAGGGTGCCGTATGGCTACACCTTC. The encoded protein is CASSLDDRVPYGYTF.

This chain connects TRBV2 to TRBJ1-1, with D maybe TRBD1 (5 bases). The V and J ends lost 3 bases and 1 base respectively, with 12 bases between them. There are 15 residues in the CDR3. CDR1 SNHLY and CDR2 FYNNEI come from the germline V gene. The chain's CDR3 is CASSDGRTRNTEAFF. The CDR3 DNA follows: TGTGCCAGCAGTGACGGGAGGACACGGAACACTGAAGCTTTCTTT.

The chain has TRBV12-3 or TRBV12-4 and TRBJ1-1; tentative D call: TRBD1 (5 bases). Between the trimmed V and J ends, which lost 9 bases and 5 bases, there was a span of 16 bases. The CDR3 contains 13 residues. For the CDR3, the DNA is TGTGCCAGTAGAGAACTTGGGGGGACTGAAGCTTTCTTT. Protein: CASRELGGTEAFF.

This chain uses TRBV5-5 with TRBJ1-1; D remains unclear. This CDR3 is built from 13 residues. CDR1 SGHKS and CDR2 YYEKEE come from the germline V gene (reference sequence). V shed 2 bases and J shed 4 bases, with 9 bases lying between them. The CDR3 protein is CASSFGRGTEAFF. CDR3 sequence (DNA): TGTGCCAGCAGCTTCGGCAGAGGCACTGAAGCTTTCTTT.

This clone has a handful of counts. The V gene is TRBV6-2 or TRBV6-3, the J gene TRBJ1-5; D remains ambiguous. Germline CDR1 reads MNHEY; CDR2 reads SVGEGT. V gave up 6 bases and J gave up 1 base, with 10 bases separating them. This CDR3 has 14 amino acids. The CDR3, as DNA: TGTGCCAGCAGCGCAGGTTGGAGCAATCAGCCCCAGCATTTT. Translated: CASSAGWSNQPQHF.

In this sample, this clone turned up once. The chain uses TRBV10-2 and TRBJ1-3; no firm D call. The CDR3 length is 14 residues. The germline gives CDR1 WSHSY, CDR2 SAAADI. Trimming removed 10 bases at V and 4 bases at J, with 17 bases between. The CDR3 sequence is CATGYQGKGNTIYF. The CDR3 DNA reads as TGCGCCACGGGATATCAAGGGAAAGGAAACACCATATATTTT.

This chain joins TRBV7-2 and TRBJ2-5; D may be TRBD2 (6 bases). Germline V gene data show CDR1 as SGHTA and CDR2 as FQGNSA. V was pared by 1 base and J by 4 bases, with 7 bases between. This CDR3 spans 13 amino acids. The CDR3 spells CASSLEGGETQYF. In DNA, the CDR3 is TGTGCCAGCAGCTTAGAGGGAGGAGAGACCCAGTACTTC. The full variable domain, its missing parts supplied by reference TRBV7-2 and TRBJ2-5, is GAGVSQSPSNKVTEKGKDVELRCDPISGHTALYWYRQSLGQGLEFLIYFQGNSAPDKSGLPSDRFSAERTGGSVSTLTIQRTQQEDSAVYLCASSLEGGETQYFGPGTRLLVL.

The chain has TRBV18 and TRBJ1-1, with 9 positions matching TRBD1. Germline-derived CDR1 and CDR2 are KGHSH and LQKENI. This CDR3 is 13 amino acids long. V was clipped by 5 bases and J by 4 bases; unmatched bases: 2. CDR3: CASSTTGGTEAFF. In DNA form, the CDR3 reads TGTGCCAGCTCAACGACAGGGGGCACTGAAGCTTTCTTT.

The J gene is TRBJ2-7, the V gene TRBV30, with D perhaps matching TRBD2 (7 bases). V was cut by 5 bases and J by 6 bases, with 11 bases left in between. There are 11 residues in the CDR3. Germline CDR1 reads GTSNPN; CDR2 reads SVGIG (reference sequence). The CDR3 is CAWSGGPEQYF. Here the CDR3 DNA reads TGTGCCTGGTCCGGGGGGCCCGAGCAGTACTTC. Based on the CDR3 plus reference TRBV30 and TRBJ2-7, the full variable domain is SQTIHQWPATLVQPVGSPLSLECTVEGTSNPNLYWYRQAAGRGLQLLFYSVGIGQISSEVPQNLSASRPQDRQFILSSKKLLLSDSGFYLCAWSGGPEQYFGPGTRLTVT.

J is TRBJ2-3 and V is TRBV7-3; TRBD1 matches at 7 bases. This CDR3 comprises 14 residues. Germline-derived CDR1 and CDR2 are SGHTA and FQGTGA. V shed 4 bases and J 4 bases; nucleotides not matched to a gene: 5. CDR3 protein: CASSSMGQSDTQYF. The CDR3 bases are TGTGCCAGCAGCTCCATGGGACAGTCAGATACGCAGTATTTT. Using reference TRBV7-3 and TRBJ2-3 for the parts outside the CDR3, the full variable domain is GAGVSQTPSNKVTEKGKYVELRCDPISGHTALYWYRQSLGQGPEFLIYFQGTGAADDSGLPNDRFFAVRPEGSVSTLKIQRTERGDSAVYLCASSSMGQSDTQYFGPGTRLTVL.

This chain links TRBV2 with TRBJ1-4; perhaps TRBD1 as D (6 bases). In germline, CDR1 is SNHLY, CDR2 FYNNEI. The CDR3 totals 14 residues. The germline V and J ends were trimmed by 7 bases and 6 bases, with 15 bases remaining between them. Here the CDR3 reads CASKVQQGDEKLFF. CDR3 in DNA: TGTGCCAGCAAGGTACAACAGGGAGATGAAAAACTGTTTTTT. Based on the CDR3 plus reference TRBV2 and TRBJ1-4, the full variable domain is EPEVTQTPSHQVTQMGQEVILRCVPISNHLYFYWYRQILGQKVEFLVSFYNNEISEKSEIFDDQFSVERPDGSNFTLKIRSTKLEDSAMYFCASKVQQGDEKLFFGSGTQLSVL.

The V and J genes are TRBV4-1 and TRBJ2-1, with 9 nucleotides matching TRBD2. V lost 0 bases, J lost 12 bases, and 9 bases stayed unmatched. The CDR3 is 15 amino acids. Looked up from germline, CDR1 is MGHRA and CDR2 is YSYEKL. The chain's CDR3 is CASSQDRAGGLGQFF. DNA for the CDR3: TGCGCCAGCAGCCAAGACCGAGCGGGAGGCTTGGGGCAGTTCTTC.

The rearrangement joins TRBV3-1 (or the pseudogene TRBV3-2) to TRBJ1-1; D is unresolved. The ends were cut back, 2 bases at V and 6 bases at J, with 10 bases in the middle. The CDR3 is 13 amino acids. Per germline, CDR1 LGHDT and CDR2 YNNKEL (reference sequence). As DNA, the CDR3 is TGTGCCAGCAGCCAATTTGGAAGCGCTGAAGCTTTCTTT. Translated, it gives CASSQFGSAEAFF.

CDR3 region: CASSSRGRDAFF. CDR3 DNA sequence: TGTGCCAGTAGTAGCAGGGGGCGCGATGCTTTCTTT. V usage is TRBV19 and J usage is TRBJ1-1; 8 positions agree with TRBD1. The CDR3 consists of 12 residues. V was clipped by 4 bases and J by 11 bases; unmatched bases: 6. Germline V CDR1 and CDR2: LNHDA, SQIVND (reference sequence).

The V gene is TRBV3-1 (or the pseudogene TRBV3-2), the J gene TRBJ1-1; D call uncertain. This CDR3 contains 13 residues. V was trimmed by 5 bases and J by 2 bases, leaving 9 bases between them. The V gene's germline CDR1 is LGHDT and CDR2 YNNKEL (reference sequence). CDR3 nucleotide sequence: TGTGCCAGCAGCATGGCACAAAACACTGAAGCTTTCTTT. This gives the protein CASSMAQNTEAFF.

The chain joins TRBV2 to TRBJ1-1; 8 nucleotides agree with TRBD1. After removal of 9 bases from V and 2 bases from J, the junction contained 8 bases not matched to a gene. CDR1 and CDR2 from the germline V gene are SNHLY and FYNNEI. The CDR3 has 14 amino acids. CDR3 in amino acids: CASITGTGNTEAFF. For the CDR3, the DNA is TGTGCCAGTATTACCGGGACAGGCAACACTGAAGCTTTCTTT.

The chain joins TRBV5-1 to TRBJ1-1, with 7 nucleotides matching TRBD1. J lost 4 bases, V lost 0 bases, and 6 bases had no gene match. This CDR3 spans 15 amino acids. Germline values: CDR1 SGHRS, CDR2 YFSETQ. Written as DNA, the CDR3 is TGCGCCAGCAGCTTGGGAGACAGGGACGTCACTGAAGCTTTCTTT. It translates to CASSLGDRDVTEAFF.